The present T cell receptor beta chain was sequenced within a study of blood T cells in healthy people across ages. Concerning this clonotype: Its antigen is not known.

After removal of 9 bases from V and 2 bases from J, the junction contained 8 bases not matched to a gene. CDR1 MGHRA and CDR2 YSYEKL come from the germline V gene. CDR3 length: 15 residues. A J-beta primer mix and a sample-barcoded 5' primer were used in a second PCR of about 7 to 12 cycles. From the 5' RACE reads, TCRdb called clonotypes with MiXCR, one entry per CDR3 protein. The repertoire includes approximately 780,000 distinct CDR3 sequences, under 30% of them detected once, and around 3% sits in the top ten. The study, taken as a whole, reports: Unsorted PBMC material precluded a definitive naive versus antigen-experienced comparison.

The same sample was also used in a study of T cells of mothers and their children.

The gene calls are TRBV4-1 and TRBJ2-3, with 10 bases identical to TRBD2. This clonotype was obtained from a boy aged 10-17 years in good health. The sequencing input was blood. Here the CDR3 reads CASRKRGGFTDTQYF. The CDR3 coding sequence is TGCGCCAGTAGAAAGCGGGGGGGCTTCACAGATACGCAGTATTTT.